This entry features one T cell receptor beta chain sequence. The antigen is unknown. Trimming stripped 3 bases from V and 0 bases from J, with 7 bases between. Germline V lookup: CDR1 SGHNT, CDR2 YYREEE (reference sequence). The CDR3 runs to 13 residues. It was through 5'RACE template switching that TCR cDNA was made, with a universal primer site and UMIs added. Each CDR3 protein is one row after TCRdb ran MiXCR on the 5' RACE reads. This repertoire shows 80,000 to 100,000 distinct CDR3 sequences, 4.5% to 6% found once; its top ten account for under 50%. The sample comes from a study of T cells after yellow fever vaccination. Background on the study: Fractions with few cells were prepared using SMART-Seq v4 Ultra Low Input.

Study results and caveats: Shared CD4/CD8 clonotypes were a small share, likely from convergent recombination. Once the booster was given, most primary-vaccination clones reappeared, at just over 95% for CD4 and over 70% for CD8.

The source material was CD8+ T cells sorted from PBMCs, sampled 10 days after the yellow fever booster vaccination. The rearrangement uses TRBV5-4 and TRBJ2-7; D is uncertain. The receptor was derived from a man younger than 30 who received the YFV17D yellow fever vaccine. CDR3 sequence: CASSSDPSYEQYV. CDR3 bases: TGTGCCAGCAGCTCCGACCCCTCCTACGAGCAGTACGTC.